Included here is one TCR beta chain sequence, with context. What it binds is not known. Two or more post-ART PBMC samples, plus at least one pre-ART sample, were available for each donor. These data originate in a study of long-term antiretroviral therapy in people with HIV. On the study more broadly: The immediate-ART recommendation dates to 2015, and the earliest samples predate it by about a decade. Study-level points and caveats: Relative to transplant donor controls, diversity remained lower despite increasing after ART. Repertoire dominance by clones expanded before ART was seen at all time points.

This CDR3 is 15 amino acids long. The germline V and J ends were trimmed by 5 bases and 4 bases, with 17 bases remaining between them. CDR1 is SGHTA and CDR2 is FQGNSA in the germline V gene. Researchers report immunoSEQ v3.0 was run at survey level. Sequencing used immunoSEQ multiplex PCR; TCRdb keeps in-frame clones, though not all of them. The profile covers fewer than 30,000 clones, with approximately 86% appearing a single time and about 9% taken by the ten largest. This sequence joins TRBV7-2 and TRBJ1-2, with D tentatively TRBD1 (6 bases). Here the sequenced sample was unsorted PBMCs, taken 1.8 years before starting antiretroviral therapy. The sequence was obtained from a man aged 50-59 years with HIV. CDR3 loop: CASSLQTGPLYGYTF. The CDR3 coding sequence is TGTGCCAGCAGCCTCCAGACAGGACCCCTCTATGGCTACACCTTC.